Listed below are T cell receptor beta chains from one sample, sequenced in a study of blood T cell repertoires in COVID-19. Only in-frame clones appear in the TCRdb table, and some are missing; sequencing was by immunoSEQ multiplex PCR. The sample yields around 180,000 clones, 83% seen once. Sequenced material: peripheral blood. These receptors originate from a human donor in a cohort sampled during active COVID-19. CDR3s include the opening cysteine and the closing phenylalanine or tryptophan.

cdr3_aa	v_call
CASSFPRGEQYF	TRBV7-2
CASTLRGGGETQYF	TRBV5-1
CASSLDPRGRLNYGYTF	TRBV6-6
CASSLDSGSTYEQYF	TRBV7-6
CASSIVPGQGGSPLHF	TRBV19
CASSERYSGETQYF	TRBV6-1
CASSSGTSGSYEQYF	TRBV11-3
CASSLPPGREGTNTGELFF	TRBV5-4
CASSLVAGGIYEQYF	TRBV5-5
CASSNRTGNTEAFF	TRBV7-9
CASSEAYEQYF	TRBV5-1